The TCR beta chain described here comes from a study of CD4 T cells in relation to SARS-CoV-2 and coronaviruses. The wider study: Negative control cultures got HIV-1 Nef peptides or no peptide. Study-level results: No donor gave both pre-pandemic and post-infection samples.

The CDR3 has 15 amino acids. In germline, CDR1 is SGHRS, CDR2 YFSETQ. V gave up 2 bases and J gave up 3 bases, with 15 bases separating them. Regarding this clone: The antigen is not known.

The repertoire was sequenced with immunoSEQ multiplex PCR; TCRdb's copy has only in-frame clones and lacks some. The table includes more than 20,000 clones, more than 60% detected once. Before the COVID-19 pandemic, during about 2010-2018, CD4+ T cells were taken from unexposed donors. After roughly ten days of culture, CD4+ T cells were isolated. Fresh IL-2 medium replaced half the medium on days 3 and 7. The receptor was derived from a human donor in good health. Sequencing input: CD4+ T cells from PBMCs, cultured in vitro. The chain employs TRBV5-1 and TRBJ2-7, with unresolved D. The CDR3 sequence is CASSLSGLQIYEQYF. CDR3 in DNA: TGCGCCAGCAGCTTAAGTGGTTTGCAGATCTACGAGCAGTACTTC. Using reference TRBV5-1 and TRBJ2-7 for the parts outside the CDR3, the full variable domain is KAGVTQTPRYLIKTRGQQVTLSCSPISGHRSVSWYQQTPGQGLQFLFEYFSETQRNKGNFPGRFSGRQFSNSRSEMNVSTLELGDSALYLCASSLSGLQIYEQYFGPGTRLTVT.